A selection of T cell receptor beta chains follows, all from one sample in a study of blood T cells in healthy people across ages. TCRdb re-analysed the 5' RACE reads in MiXCR, keeping a single row per CDR3 protein. The sample lists over 1,500,000 distinct CDR3 sequences, more than 35% occurring once. The sample consisted of blood. These receptors originate from a human donor in good health. Both conserved end residues are part of each CDR3. The D gene is left open where the match is weak. The size entry is marked missing in some rows and otherwise reads once, few, many or a size class.

>.|TRBD2|TRBV6-1|TRBJ2-7
CASSPRGAGGPYWHNEQYF
TGTGCCAGCAGTCCCCGAGGGGCGGGGGGCCCCTACTGGCACAATGAGCAGTACTTC
>.|.|TRBV11-2|TRBJ1-1
CASSFVRGGTEAFF
TGTGCCAGCAGCTTCGTCCGTGGGGGCACTGAAGCTTTCTTT
>.|TRBD2|TRBV7-6|TRBJ2-3
CASSSSGGFTYTQYF
TGTGCCAGCAGCTCTAGCGGGGGATTCACATATACGCAGTATTTT
>.|TRBD2|TRBV20-1|TRBJ2-7
CSAKERGKYEQYF
TGCAGTGCTAAGGAGCGGGGGAAGTACGAGCAGTACTTC
>few|.|TRBV24-1|TRBJ2-1
CATSDHSRDLNEQFF
TGTGCCACCAGTGACCACTCCAGAGACTTAAATGAGCAGTTCTTC
>once|.|TRBV3-1|TRBJ2-7
CASSHRVGSEQYF
TGTGCCAGCAGCCATCGGGTTGGGTCCGAGCAGTACTTC
>.|.|TRBV20-1|TRBJ2-3
CSAFWDTDTQYF
TGCAGTGCTTTCTGGGACACAGATACGCAGTATTTT
>few|.|TRBV7-6|TRBJ1-2
CASSLELDGGGNYGYTF
TGTGCCAGCAGCTTAGAACTTGACGGGGGTGGTAACTATGGCTACACCTTC
>few|.|TRBV20-1|TRBJ1-2
CSNGDDYGYTF
TGCAGTAACGGGGACGACTATGGCTACACCTTC
>once|TRBD1|TRBV10-3|TRBJ2-1
CAIGLYWDRGPGNEQFF
TGTGCCATCGGTCTATACTGGGACAGGGGGCCTGGCAATGAGCAGTTCTTC
>.|TRBD2|TRBV6-4|TRBJ2-3
CASSDLAWTSTTDTQYF
TGTGCCAGCAGTGACTTGGCTTGGACTAGTACCACAGATACGCAGTATTTT
>.|TRBD1|TRBV20-1|TRBJ1-2
CSAIPIGDSSRLNYGYTF
TGCAGTGCCATCCCCATCGGGGACAGTTCCCGCCTTAACTATGGCTACACCTTC
>.|.|TRBV7-3|TRBJ1-2
CASSFIRGLGYTF
TGTGCCAGCAGCTTTATTAGGGGACTCGGCTACACCTTC
>.|TRBD1|TRBV20-1|TRBJ2-7
CSADMGQGVGEQYF
TGCAGTGCCGACATGGGACAGGGAGTCGGGGAGCAGTACTTC
>.|TRBD1|TRBV20-1|TRBJ1-2
CSASSPGQVMDGYTF
TGCAGTGCTAGCTCCCCGGGACAGGTCATGGATGGCTACACCTTC
>few|TRBD2|TRBV7-3|TRBJ2-5
CASSLSGAKETQYF
TGTGCCAGCAGCTTGAGCGGGGCAAAAGAGACCCAGTACTTC
>few|.|TRBV5-1|TRBJ2-7
CASSLAGGIISYEQYF
TGCGCCAGCAGCTTGGCCGGGGGAATTATTTCCTACGAGCAGTACTTC
>few|.|TRBV12-3/TRBV12-4|TRBJ2-6
CASSLATSPIPGANVLTF
TGTGCCAGCAGTTTAGCGACAAGTCCTATTCCTGGGGCCAACGTCCTGACTTTC
>many|.|TRBV7-2|TRBJ2-3
CASSLQGIADTQYF
TGTGCCAGCAGCTTACAGGGTATTGCAGATACGCAGTATTTT
>.|.|TRBV5-1|TRBJ1-2
CASGPFGGETYGYTF
TGCGCCAGCGGTCCTTTCGGGGGAGAGACCTATGGCTACACCTTC
>.|TRBD2|TRBV7-2|TRBJ2-5
CAAGLAGGFSRTQYF
TGTGCCGCGGGACTAGCGGGGGGATTTTCTAGGACCCAGTACTTC
>.|.|TRBV7-9|TRBJ2-5
CASSPPPGETQYF
TGTGCCAGCAGCCCACCTCCGGGGGAGACCCAGTACTTC
>.|.|TRBV20-1|TRBJ1-1
CSARVRGSNTEAFF
TGCAGTGCTAGAGTGAGGGGCTCGAACACTGAAGCTTTCTTT
>.|.|TRBV4-1|TRBJ2-7
CASSQDTGTSYEQYF
TGCGCCAGCAGCCAAGATACAGGAACCTCCTACGAGCAGTACTTC
>few|.|TRBV7-9|TRBJ2-7
CASSFIGGLDEFEQYF
TGTGCCAGCAGCTTCATCGGGGGACTCGACGAATTTGAGCAGTACTTC
>few|.|TRBV6-6|TRBJ1-1
CASSYSSQGNTAFF
TGTGCCAGCAGTTACTCTTCCCAGGGGAACACAGCTTTCTTT
>.|TRBD1|TRBV7-2|TRBJ2-2
CASSLRRGQDTGELFF
TGTGCCAGCAGCTTACGCAGGGGGCAAGACACCGGGGAGCTGTTTTTT
>once|TRBD2|TRBV28|TRBJ2-1
CASRRGGLDEQFF
TGTGCCAGCAGACGGGGGGGGTTGGATGAGCAGTTCTTC
>few|TRBD1|TRBV7-2|TRBJ2-3
CASSFSGTGGADTQYF
TGTGCCAGCAGCTTTTCCGGGACAGGAGGCGCAGATACGCAGTATTTT
>few|.|TRBV29-1|TRBJ2-6
CSVGIGANVLTF
TGCAGCGTTGGGATTGGGGCCAACGTCCTGACTTTC
>.|.|TRBV12-3/TRBV12-4|TRBJ1-4
CASSFNRVREKLFF
TGTGCCAGCAGTTTTAACAGGGTTCGGGAAAAACTGTTTTTT
>few|.|TRBV4-1|TRBJ2-5
CASSQFLQGEPARETQYF
TGCGCCAGCAGCCAATTTCTACAGGGAGAACCCGCCAGGGAGACCCAGTACTTC
>.|TRBD2|TRBV20-1|TRBJ2-3
CSARVLASGTDTQYF
TGCAGTGCTAGGGTCCTGGCTAGCGGTACAGATACGCAGTATTTT
>.|.|TRBV9|TRBJ1-1
CASSMDPWENTEAFF
TGTGCCAGTAGCATGGACCCCTGGGAAAACACTGAAGCTTTCTTT
>few|TRBD2|TRBV5-1|TRBJ2-1
CASSLFLAGGNNEQFF
TGCGCCAGCAGCTTGTTCCTAGCGGGGGGAAACAATGAGCAGTTCTTC
>.|TRBD1|TRBV27|TRBJ1-2
CASSFGTAPNHGYTF
TGTGCCAGCAGTTTTGGGACAGCCCCTAACCATGGCTACACCTTC
>.|.|TRBV20-1|TRBJ2-3
CSARVAADTQYF
TGCAGTGCTAGAGTAGCGGCAGATACGCAGTATTTT
>.|.|TRBV29-1|TRBJ2-1
CSVEAGSEQFF
TGCAGCGTTGAAGCAGGCTCCGAGCAGTTCTTC
>once|.|TRBV7-6|TRBJ2-1
CASSPGTRSMNEQFF
TGTGCCAGCAGCCCCGGGACTCGTAGTATGAATGAGCAGTTCTTC
>few|.|TRBV10-3|TRBJ2-7
CAIRADTSYEQYF
TGTGCCATCAGAGCCGACACCTCCTACGAGCAGTACTTC
>.|TRBD2|TRBV4-3|TRBJ2-3
CASSQDRGGSADTQYF
TGCGCCAGCAGCCAAGATCGGGGGGGCAGCGCAGATACGCAGTATTTT
>.|TRBD2|TRBV24-1|TRBJ2-1
CATSEPGLAGGYNEQFF
TGTGCCACCAGTGAACCCGGACTAGCGGGGGGATACAATGAGCAGTTCTTC
>.|.|TRBV7-8|TRBJ2-4
CASSLGIIGAIGARNIQYF
TGTGCCAGCAGCTTAGGAATAATCGGGGCTATTGGTGCTAGAAACATTCAGTACTTC
>once|.|TRBV12-3/TRBV12-4|TRBJ1-5
CASSFEGRGNQPQHF
TGTGCCAGCAGTTTTGAGGGGCGGGGGAATCAGCCCCAGCATTTT
>.|.|TRBV29-1|TRBJ2-7
CSAGGGPNEQYF
TGCAGCGCTGGGGGGGGCCCCAACGAGCAGTACTTC
>.|TRBD2|TRBV5-1|TRBJ2-3
CASSPPLAGEDTQYF
TGCGCCAGCAGCCCCCCACTAGCGGGGGAGGATACGCAGTATTTT
>few|TRBD1|TRBV6-5|TRBJ1-6
CASSELQGVNSPLHF
TGTGCCAGCAGTGAACTACAGGGGGTGAATTCACCCCTCCACTTT